This T cell receptor beta chain was obtained from a study of vaccination effects on CD4 cells after COVID-19. After expansion with viral peptide pools in the ViraFEST assay, antigen-specific CD4+ T cells were sequenced. The culture ran for 10 days, and then CD4+ T cells were isolated. Each vaccine recipient was nucleocapsid antibody negative and had no prior SARS-CoV-2 infection. The sample holds a few counts of this clone. What it recognizes is unknown. Measured with immunoSEQ multiplex PCR; TCRdb has only the in-frame clones, and not every one. Among around 63,000 clones listed, 75% were seen once. CDR1 and CDR2 from the germline V gene are SGHAT and FQDESV (reference sequence). The V end lost 6 bases, the J end lost 5 bases, and 20 bases lay between the germline ends. This CDR3 is built from 16 residues.

The receptor was isolated from a human donor who received a COVID-19 vaccine. The input for sequencing was CD4+ T cells from PBMCs cultured with HCoV-OC43 spike peptides, taken before COVID-19 vaccination. The subset was: HCoV-OC43 spike overlapping peptide pool stimulation. The chain is built from TRBV11-1 and TRBJ2-1, with D perhaps given as TRBD1 or TRBD2 (5 bases each). CDR3: CASSDLGTAKHNEQFF. The CDR3 DNA is TGTGCCAGCAGTGATCTCGGGACGGCCAAGCACAATGAGCAGTTCTTC.